The rows below give T cell receptor beta chains drawn from one sample of a study of a mutant IDH1 vaccine in newly diagnosed glioma. Assay: immunoSEQ multiplex PCR; the TCRdb copy retains only in-frame clones and omits some. The data hold about 98,000 clones, with 70% to 90% observed a single time. The material was PBMCs, obtained from a glioma patient treated with radiotherapy, temozolomide or both. All receptors derive from a woman in her forties or fifties with glioma. Both conserved end residues are part of each CDR3. D genes are given only for firm matches. Size tells how often a clone was seen (once, few, many) or the class of an expanded clone, and some rows leave it out.

j_call	v_call	clone_size	d_call	cdr3_aa	cdr3_nt
TRBJ1-1	TRBV5-3	NA	NA	CARSLWKKLFNTEAFF	TGTGCCAGAAGCTTGTGGAAGAAGTTGTTTAACACTGAAGCTTTCTTT
TRBJ1-1	TRBV7-3	few	TRBD1	CASSLTGATEAFF	TGTGCCAGCAGCTTGACAGGGGCCACTGAAGCTTTCTTT
TRBJ1-2	TRBV30	NA	NA	CAWSPGANYGYTF	TGTGCCTGGAGTCCGGGGGCTAACTATGGCTACACCTTC
TRBJ2-3	TRBV9	NA	NA	CASSSTSTGVTDTQYF	TGTGCCAGCAGCTCTACTAGCACAGGGGTCACAGATACGCAGTATTTT
TRBJ1-6	TRBV11-2	NA	NA	CASSLVQGSYNSPLHF	TGTGCCAGCAGCTTAGTACAGGGATCCTATAATTCACCCCTCCACTTT
TRBJ2-5	TRBV29-1	NA	NA	CSAPGTVQETQYF	TGCAGCGCTCCCGGGACTGTACAAGAGACCCAGTACTTC
TRBJ2-3	TRBV30	NA	NA	CAWSAAGSFTDTQYF	TGTGCCTGGAGCGCCGCCGGATCTTTCACAGATACGCAGTATTTT
TRBJ1-5	TRBV2	NA	NA	CASRRDSNQPQHF	TGTGCCAGCAGAAGGGATAGCAATCAGCCCCAGCATTTT
TRBJ1-3	TRBV6-5	NA	NA	CASKINIISGNTIYF	TGTGCCAGCAAAATCAATATCATCTCTGGAAACACCATATATTTT
TRBJ2-1	TRBV6-6	NA	TRBD1	CASSLDRGHNEQFF	TGTGCCAGCAGCCTGGACAGGGGCCACAATGAGCAGTTCTTC
TRBJ2-3	TRBV28	once	NA	CASSLLISLGTDTQYF	TGTGCCAGCAGTTTATTAATAAGCTTAGGTACAGATACGCAGTATTTT
TRBJ1-2	TRBV27	NA	NA	CASSPVTFRGYGYTF	TGTGCCAGCAGTCCGGTGACATTTAGGGGCTATGGCTACACCTTC
TRBJ1-5	TRBV5-1	NA	TRBD1	CASSPTGINQPQHF	TGCGCCAGCAGCCCGACAGGGATCAATCAGCCCCAGCATTTT
TRBJ2-1	TRBV6-5	NA	NA	CASSYPQGGNEQFF	TGTGCCAGCAGTTACCCGCAGGGTGGCAATGAGCAGTTCTTC
TRBJ1-6	TRBV7-2	NA	TRBD1	CASSLAIRGLGNSPLHF	TGTGCCAGCAGCTTAGCGATCAGGGGGCTGGGAAATTCACCCCTCCACTTT
TRBJ1-1	TRBV14	NA	NA	CASSQVKRNTEAFF	TGTGCCAGCAGCCAGGTCAAACGTAACACTGAAGCTTTCTTT
TRBJ2-1	TRBV20-1	NA	NA	CSAQGYNEQFF	TGCAGTGCACAGGGATACAATGAGCAGTTCTTC
TRBJ2-5	TRBV7-6	NA	TRBD1	CASSLAGRGRETQYF	TGTGCCAGCAGCTTAGCAGGCAGGGGGCGGGAGACCCAGTACTTC
TRBJ2-1	TRBV29-1	once	NA	CSVENSLGNEQFF	TGCAGCGTTGAGAATAGTCTAGGAAATGAGCAGTTCTTC
TRBJ1-5	TRBV6-1	NA	TRBD1	CASSGQDRGVQPQHF	TGTGCCAGCAGCGGTCAAGACAGGGGCGTTCAGCCCCAGCATTTT
TRBJ1-5	TRBV6-1	NA	NA	CASSGVGEFSNQPQHF	TGTGCCAGCAGTGGGGTAGGGGAATTTAGCAATCAGCCCCAGCATTTT
TRBJ1-3	TRBV10-3	NA	NA	CAQGSGNTIYF	TGTGCCCAGGGGTCTGGAAACACCATATATTTT